Each of the 22 T cell receptor beta chains below was sequenced from the same sample in a study of CD8+ T cells in alopecia areata. cDNA reverse transcribed from extracted RNA served as the sequencing template. The protocol was immunoSEQ multiplex PCR, while the TCRdb copy is restricted to in-frame clones and leaves out a portion. The sample lists 140,000 to 150,000 clones, around 49% occurring once. The sequences come from CD4+ T cells sorted from blood, collected at week 0. The receptors were sampled from a human donor with alopecia areata.

V gene TRBV10-3 combines with J gene TRBJ2-5, with D perhaps matching TRBD1 (6 bases). Trimming stripped 8 bases from V and 1 base from J, with 11 bases between. Germline V gene lookup returns CDR1 ENHRY and CDR2 SYGVKD. The CDR3 runs to 13 residues. The CDR3 reads CAISGQFQETQYF. The DNA for the CDR3 is TGTGCCATCTCCGGACAGTTCCAAGAGACCCAGTACTTC.

Concerning this clone itself: Other DNA sequences in the same sample also yield this CDR3. The chain combines TRBV30 with TRBJ2-7; D unclear. Trimming pared 0 bases from V and 5 bases from J, leaving 5 bases between. The CDR3 extends over 11 amino acids. CDR1 is GTSNPN and CDR2 is SVGIG in the germline V gene (reference sequence). DNA for the CDR3: TGTGCCTGGAGTGTAGGGCACGAGCAGTACTTC. It specifies CAWSVGHEQYF.

V usage is TRBV29-1 and J usage is TRBJ2-7; 7 bases line up with TRBD1. The CDR3 loop spans 14 amino acids. After removal of 4 bases from V and 2 bases from J, the junction contained 8 bases not matched to a gene. CDR1 and CDR2 (germline): SQVTM, ANQGSEA. The CDR3 bases are TGCAGCGTTGGGGGGACAGAGTTCCCCTACGAGCAGTACTTC. It is translated as CSVGGTEFPYEQYF.

The chain combines TRBV30 with TRBJ1-5, with D unresolved. The germline CDR1 and CDR2 sequences are GTSNPN and SVGIG (reference sequence). Deletions cut 1 base from V and 4 bases from J, with 8 bases between. The CDR3 consists of 13 residues. CDR3 in DNA: TGTGCCTGGAGTGACGCGAGGAATCAGCCCCAGCATTTT. Translated: CAWSDARNQPQHF.

This clone was observed a handful of times. The chain joins TRBV25-1 to TRBJ2-5; D not resolved. The CDR3 consists of 16 residues. From germline, CDR1 is MGHDK and CDR2 SYGVNS. V was clipped by 2 bases and J by 5 bases, with 18 bases between them. The CDR3 loop is CASSETAGIPGETQYF. The DNA of the CDR3 is TGTGCCAGCAGTGAAACTGCCGGAATACCCGGGGAGACCCAGTACTTC.

Of note for this clone: The junction shows a germline mismatch at one end, possibly a read error. Other DNA sequences in the same sample also yield this CDR3. The chain carries TRBV29-1 and TRBJ2-3; D might be TRBD1 (5 bases). Germline values: CDR1 SQVTM, CDR2 ANQGSEA. This CDR3 is built from 14 residues. The CDR3 bases are TGCAGCGTTAAACGGACACTACCCACAGATACACAGTATTTT. It specifies CSVKRTLPTDTQYF.

The chain uses TRBV7-2 and TRBJ1-2; tentatively, D is TRBD1 (5 bases). The CDR3 runs to 12 residues. With 1 base removed from V and 7 bases from J, the gap between germline ends came to 7 bases. Per the germline V gene, CDR1 is SGHTA and CDR2 is FQGNSA. The CDR3 sequence: CASSLGQGGYTF. CDR3 DNA: TGTGCCAGCAGCTTAGGGCAGGGTGGCTACACCTTC.

The chain carries TRBV30 and TRBJ2-7, with D unclear. Trimming took off 0 bases at V and 5 bases at J, with 8 bases between the two ends. The CDR3 is made up of 12 amino acids. Germline loops: CDR1 GTSNPN, CDR2 SVGIG (reference sequence). The CDR3 loop is CAWSVHSHEQYF. CDR3 DNA: TGTGCCTGGAGTGTACACAGCCACGAGCAGTACTTC.

The chain uses TRBV29-1 and TRBJ2-3, with unresolved D. Germline CDR1 and CDR2: SQVTM and ANQGSEA. The ends were cut back, 3 bases at V and 4 bases at J, with 8 bases in the middle. The CDR3 extends over 12 amino acids. CDR3: CSVDPQPDTQYF. CDR3 DNA: TGCAGCGTTGACCCCCAACCAGATACGCAGTATTTT.

The DNA of the CDR3 is TGTGCCTGGAGTTCGGGTTTTCTTGAAGCTTTCTTT. Residues: CAWSSGFLEAFF. The chain has TRBV30 and TRBJ1-1; no clear D gene. The CDR3 contains 12 residues. With 2 bases removed from V and 7 bases from J, the gap between germline ends came to 11 bases. Germline-derived CDR1 and CDR2 are GTSNPN and SVGIG (reference sequence).

This clone was seen more than once but under ten times. The V and J genes are TRBV11-2 and TRBJ2-1; unclear D gene. The CDR3 is 13 residues long. Germline-derived CDR1 and CDR2 are SGHAT and FQNNGV. V shed 6 bases and J shed 8 bases, with 14 bases lying between them. CDR3 DNA: TGTGCCAGCAGACCCATCCCTTCTCATGAGCAGTTCTTC. This codes for CASRPIPSHEQFF.

The chain links TRBV30 to TRBJ1-1, with D tentatively TRBD1 (6 bases). V was clipped by 7 bases and J by 4 bases, with 22 bases between them. The length of the CDR3 is 15 residues. Germline CDR1 is GTSNPN and CDR2 is SVGIG (reference sequence). The CDR3 loop is CAFIPLGGAGTEAFF. CDR3 DNA: TGTGCCTTCATCCCCTTGGGGGGGGCTGGCACTGAAGCTTTCTTT.

The chain carries TRBV10-3 and TRBJ2-3; TRBD1 aligns across 10 bases. Trimming cost V 6 bases and J 4 bases; bases outside gene matches: 10. The CDR3 runs 16 residues. CDR1 ENHRY and CDR2 SYGVKD come from the germline V gene. Here the CDR3 reads CAIRAGTGVQADTQYF. In nucleotides, the CDR3 is TGTGCCATCAGAGCCGGGACAGGGGTTCAGGCAGATACGCAGTATTTT.

The chain employs TRBV7-2 and TRBJ1-2; D remains unclear. The ends were cut back, 5 bases at V and 6 bases at J, with 13 bases in the middle. The germline V gene has CDR1 SGHTA and CDR2 FQGNSA. The length of the CDR3 is 13 residues. Here the CDR3 DNA reads TGTGCCAGCAGCCCGGGGAGGGAGGATGGCTACACCTTC. Translated: CASSPGREDGYTF. Together with reference TRBV7-2 and TRBJ1-2, the CDR3 gives the full variable domain: GAGVSQSPSNKVTEKGKDVELRCDPISGHTALYWYRQSLGQGLEFLIYFQGNSAPDKSGLPSDRFSAERTGGSVSTLTIQRTQQEDSAVYLCASSPGREDGYTFGSGTRLTVV.

V gene TRBV5-1 combines with J gene TRBJ2-1; 14 nucleotides line up with TRBD2. With 0 bases clipped from V and 9 bases from J, the junction kept 5 bases outside the gene matches. Germline assignment: CDR1 SGHRS and CDR2 YFSETQ. There are 16 residues in the CDR3. The CDR3 here is CASSLGLAGGPSEQFF. DNA of the CDR3: TGCGCCAGCAGCTTGGGACTAGCGGGAGGGCCGAGTGAGCAGTTCTTC.

The chain couples TRBV29-1 to TRBJ1-2, with D tentatively TRBD1 (6 bases). The CDR3 consists of 12 residues. Deletions cut 4 bases from V and 4 bases from J, with 10 bases between. Per germline, CDR1 SQVTM and CDR2 ANQGSEA. The CDR3 nucleotides read TGCAGCGTTGGCGGACAGCTCTATGGCTACACCTTC. This gives the protein CSVGGQLYGYTF.

This clone appeared a few times. The chain couples TRBV30 to TRBJ1-1; D possibly corresponds to TRBD1 (5 bases). The CDR3 extends over 12 amino acids. Germline V gives CDR1 GTSNPN, CDR2 SVGIG (reference sequence). Trimming took off 8 bases at V and 6 bases at J, with 16 bases between the two ends. The CDR3 sequence: CAREGRGAEAFF. In DNA, the CDR3 is TGTGCCCGGGAGGGGAGGGGCGCTGAAGCTTTCTTT.

Comments on this clone: Other nucleotide sequences in the sample specify the same CDR3. The chain is built from TRBV5-1 and TRBJ1-1; a weak D match, TRBD1 (6 bases). With 4 bases removed from V and 0 bases from J, the gap between germline ends came to 10 bases. Germline lookup yields CDR1 SGHRS and CDR2 YFSETQ. The CDR3 length is 14 residues. The DNA for the CDR3 is TGCGCCAGCAGCCGCGGACAGATGAACACTGAAGCTTTCTTT. Its translation is CASSRGQMNTEAFF.

This clone was seen only once. V usage is TRBV5-1 and J usage is TRBJ2-7; D might be TRBD2 (5 bases). V was cut by 3 bases and J by 3 bases, with 10 bases left in between. CDR3 size: 13 residues. The germline CDR1 and CDR2 sequences are SGHRS and YFSETQ. CDR3 nucleotide sequence: TGCGCCAGCAGCTCCACGGGGAACTACGAGCAGTACTTC. This codes for CASSSTGNYEQYF.

This clone was detected only a few times. The genes are TRBV7-9 and TRBJ1-1, with TRBD1 identical over 8 bases. Germline loops: CDR1 SEHNR, CDR2 FQNEAQ (reference sequence). J was trimmed by 4 bases and V by 5 bases; bases with no gene match: 9. This CDR3 region has 15 residues. The CDR3 nucleotides are TGTGCCAGCAGCCCATACGGACAGGGAGGCACTGAAGCTTTCTTT. Residues: CASSPYGQGGTEAFF.

This clone was seen only a few times. The V gene is TRBV7-2, the J gene TRBJ1-5, with no clear D. CDR1 is SGHTA, CDR2 FQGNSA, per germline. Trimming removed 1 base from V and 5 bases from J, with 6 bases in between. The CDR3 sequence is 13 residues long. CDR3 coding DNA: TGTGCCAGCAGCTTAGGGATTGATCAGCCCCAGCATTTT. It translates to CASSLGIDQPQHF.

This clone was found a few times. The rearrangement links TRBV30 to TRBJ2-5; possibly TRBD2 for D (5 bases). Germline CDR1 and CDR2: GTSNPN and SVGIG (reference sequence). Trimming shortened V by 2 bases and J by 3 bases, and 16 bases separated the two germline ends. The CDR3 runs to 15 residues. In nucleotides, the CDR3 is TGTGCCTGGAGTTACCGGGGATGGAAAAAAGAGACCCAGTACTTC. Translated, it gives CAWSYRGWKKETQYF.